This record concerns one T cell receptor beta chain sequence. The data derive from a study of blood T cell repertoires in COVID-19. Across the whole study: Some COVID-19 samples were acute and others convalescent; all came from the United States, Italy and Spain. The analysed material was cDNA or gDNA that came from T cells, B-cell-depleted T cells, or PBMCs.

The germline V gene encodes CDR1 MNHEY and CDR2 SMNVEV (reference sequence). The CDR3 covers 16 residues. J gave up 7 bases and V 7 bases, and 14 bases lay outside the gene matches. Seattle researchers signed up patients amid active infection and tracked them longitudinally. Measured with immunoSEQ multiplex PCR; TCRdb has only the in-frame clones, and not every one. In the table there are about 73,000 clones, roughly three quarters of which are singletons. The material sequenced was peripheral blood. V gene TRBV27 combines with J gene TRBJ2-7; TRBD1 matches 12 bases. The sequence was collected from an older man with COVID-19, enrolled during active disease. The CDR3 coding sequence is TGTGCCAGCACCTTCGTCCGGGGACAGGGGGCAGGAGAGCAGTACTTC. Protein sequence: CASTFVRGQGAGEQYF.